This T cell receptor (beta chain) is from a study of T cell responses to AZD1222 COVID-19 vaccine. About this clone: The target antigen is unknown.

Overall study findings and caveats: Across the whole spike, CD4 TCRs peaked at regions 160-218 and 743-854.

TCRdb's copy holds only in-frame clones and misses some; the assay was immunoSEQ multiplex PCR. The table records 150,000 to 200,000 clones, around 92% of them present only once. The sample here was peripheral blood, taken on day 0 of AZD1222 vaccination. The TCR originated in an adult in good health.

The chain's CDR3 is CASSPKGWGDTQYF. Written as DNA, the CDR3 is TGTGCCAGCAGTCCTAAAGGGTGGGGAGATACGCAGTATTTT. V and J are TRBV3-1 (or the pseudogene TRBV3-2) and TRBJ2-3; D not resolved. With 6 bases removed from V and 5 bases from J, the gap between germline ends came to 15 bases. CDR1 and CDR2 (germline): LGHDT, YNNKEL (reference sequence). The CDR3 consists of 14 residues.